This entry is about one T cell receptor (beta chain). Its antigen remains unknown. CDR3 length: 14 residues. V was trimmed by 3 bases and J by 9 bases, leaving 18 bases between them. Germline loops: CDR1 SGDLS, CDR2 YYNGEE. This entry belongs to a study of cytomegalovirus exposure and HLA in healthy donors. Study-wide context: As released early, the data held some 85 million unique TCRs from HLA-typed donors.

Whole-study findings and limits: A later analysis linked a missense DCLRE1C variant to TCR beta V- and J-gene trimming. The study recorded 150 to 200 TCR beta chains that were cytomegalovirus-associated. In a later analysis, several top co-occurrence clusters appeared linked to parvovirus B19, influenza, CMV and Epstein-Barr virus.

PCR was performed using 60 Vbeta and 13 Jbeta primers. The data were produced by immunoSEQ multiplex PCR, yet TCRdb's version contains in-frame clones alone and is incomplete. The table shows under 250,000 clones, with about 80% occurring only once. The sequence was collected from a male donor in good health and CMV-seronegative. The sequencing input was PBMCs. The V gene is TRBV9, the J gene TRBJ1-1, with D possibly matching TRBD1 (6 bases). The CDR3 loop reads CASSAEVTGHQAFF. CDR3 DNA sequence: TGTGCCAGCAGCGCCGAAGTGACAGGTCACCAAGCTTTCTTT.